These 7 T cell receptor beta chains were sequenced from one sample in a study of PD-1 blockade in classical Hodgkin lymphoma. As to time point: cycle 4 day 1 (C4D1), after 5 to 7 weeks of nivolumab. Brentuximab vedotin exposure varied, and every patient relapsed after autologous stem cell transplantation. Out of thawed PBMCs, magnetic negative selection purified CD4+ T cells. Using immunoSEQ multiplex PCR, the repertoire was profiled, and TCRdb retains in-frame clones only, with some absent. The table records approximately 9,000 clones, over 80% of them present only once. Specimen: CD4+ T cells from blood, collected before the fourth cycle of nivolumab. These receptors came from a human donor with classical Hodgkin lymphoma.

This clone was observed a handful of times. The CDR3, as DNA: TGTGCCCGGGGGTTGAGCTCCTACAATGAGCAGTTCTTC. It yields the protein CARGLSSYNEQFF. The rearrangement joins TRBV2 to TRBJ2-1; tentatively, D is TRBD2 (6 bases). This CDR3 spans 13 amino acids. V gave up 11 bases and J gave up 0 bases, with 11 bases separating them. CDR1 is SNHLY, CDR2 FYNNEI, per germline.

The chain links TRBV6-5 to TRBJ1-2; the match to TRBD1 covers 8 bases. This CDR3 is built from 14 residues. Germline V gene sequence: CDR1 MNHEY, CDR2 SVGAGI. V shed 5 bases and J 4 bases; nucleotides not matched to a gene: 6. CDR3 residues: CASSKDRAFYGYTF. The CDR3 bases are TGTGCCAGCAGTAAGGACAGGGCATTCTATGGCTACACCTTC.

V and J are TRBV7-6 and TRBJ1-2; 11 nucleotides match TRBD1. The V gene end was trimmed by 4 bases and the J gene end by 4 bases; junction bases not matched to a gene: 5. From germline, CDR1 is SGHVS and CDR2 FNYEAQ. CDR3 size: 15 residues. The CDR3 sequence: CASSSRDRGFYGYTF. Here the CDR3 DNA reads TGTGCCAGCAGCTCCCGGGACAGGGGGTTCTATGGCTACACCTTC.

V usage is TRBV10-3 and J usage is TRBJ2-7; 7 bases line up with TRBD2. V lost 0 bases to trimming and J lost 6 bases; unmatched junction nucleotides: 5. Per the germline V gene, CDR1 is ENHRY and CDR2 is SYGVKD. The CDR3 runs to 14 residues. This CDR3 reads CAISESAGGSEQYF. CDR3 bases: TGTGCCATCAGTGAGTCAGCCGGGGGGTCCGAGCAGTACTTC.

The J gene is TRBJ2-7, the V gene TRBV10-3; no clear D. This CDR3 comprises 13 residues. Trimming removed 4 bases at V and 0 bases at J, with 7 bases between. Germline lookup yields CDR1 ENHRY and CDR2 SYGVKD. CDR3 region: CAISAGPSYEQYF. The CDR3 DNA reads TGTGCCATCAGTGCCGGGCCCTCCTACGAGCAGTACTTC.

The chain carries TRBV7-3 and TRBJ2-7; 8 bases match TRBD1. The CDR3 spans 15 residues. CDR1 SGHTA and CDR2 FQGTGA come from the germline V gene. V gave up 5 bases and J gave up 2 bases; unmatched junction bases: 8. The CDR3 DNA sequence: TGTGCCAGCAGCATAAAGGGGACAGGTCCCTACGAGCAGTACTTC. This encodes CASSIKGTGPYEQYF.

The CDR3: CASSFLGDTEAFF. As DNA, the CDR3 is TGTGCCAGCAGCTTCTTGGGTGACACTGAAGCTTTCTTT. The V and J genes are TRBV7-9 and TRBJ1-1; no reliable D call. The germline V and J ends were trimmed by 3 bases and 3 bases, with 8 bases remaining between them. Germline lookup yields CDR1 SEHNR and CDR2 FQNEAQ (reference sequence). There are 13 residues in the CDR3.